This TCR beta chain is drawn from a study of PD-L1 blockade in urothelial cancer. In the study overall: Atezolizumab was started by patients around 2014 at 1,200 mg intravenously every 3 weeks. Blood was evaluated 3 weeks (second dose) and 6 weeks after therapy began.

The time point here: peripheral blood 6 weeks after treatment start. Urothelial carcinoma affected the patients, and it was locally advanced or metastatic. About this clone itself: Its cognate antigen is unknown.

General study points: Better progression-free and overall survival followed lower pretreatment blood clonality.

Clones were sequenced by immunoSEQ multiplex PCR, and TCRdb holds only the in-frame ones, with some missing. Among about 120,000 clones, roughly 91% were seen once, and the ten largest hold 1.7%. Specimen: PBMCs, collected around atezolizumab (anti-PD-L1) treatment. This sequence was found in a man in his fifties or sixties with urothelial cancer.

In nucleotides, the CDR3 is TGTGCCAGTAGTAGGGGGCGCCGAGGGGCCGGGGAGCTGTTTTTT. Residues: CASSRGRRGAGELFF. This chain joins TRBV19 and TRBJ2-2, with D perhaps TRBD1 (6 bases). The CDR3 runs 15 residues. V was shortened by 4 bases and J by 6 bases, with 15 bases between the two germline ends. The germline CDR1 and CDR2 sequences are LNHDA and SQIVND (reference sequence). Complete variable domain (other parts from reference TRBV19 and TRBJ2-2): DGGITQSPKYLFRKEGQNVTLSCEQNLNHDAMYWYRQDPGQGLRLIYYSQIVNDFQKGDIAEGYSVSREKKESFPLTVTSAQKNPTAFYLCASSRGRRGAGELFFGEGSRLTVL.